A single sample gave rise to the 17 T cell receptor beta chains below, sequenced in a study of cytomegalovirus exposure and HLA in healthy donors. 13 Jbeta primers and 60 Vbeta primers were used for the PCR. This table comes from immunoSEQ multiplex PCR, and its TCRdb copy is limited to in-frame clones, with some not included. The sample has approximately 78,000 clones; roughly 84% are singletons. The sample comprised PBMCs. The receptors were gathered from a woman between 50 and 59 years old in good health and CMV-seronegative.

This sequence joins TRBV5-1 and TRBJ1-6, with a possible D match to TRBD1 (6 bases). Germline CDR1 SGHRS, CDR2 YFSETQ. Trimming stripped 4 bases from V and 4 bases from J, with 12 bases between. This CDR3 is built from 15 residues. The CDR3 DNA follows: TGCGCCAGCAGCGTCACAGGGCCGTATAATTCACCCCTCCACTTT. This encodes CASSVTGPYNSPLHF.

This clone appeared a few times. This CDR3 reads CASSDSTGNSPLHF. The CDR3 nucleotides are TGTGCCAGCAGTGACTCGACAGGGAATTCACCCCTCCACTTT. V and J are TRBV6-4 and TRBJ1-6; 7 nucleotides agree with TRBD1. The CDR3 spans 14 residues. Trimming took 0 bases from V and 7 from J; bases not matched to a gene: 0. CDR1 is MRHNA and CDR2 is SNTAGT in the germline V gene.

DNA of the CDR3: TGTGCCACCAGCAAGTACAGGGGACAGCCCCAGCATTTT. This sequence encodes CATSKYRGQPQHF. The chain has TRBV15 and TRBJ1-5; 7 positions match TRBD1. CDR1 is LNHNV, CDR2 YYDKDF, per germline (reference sequence). V lost 4 bases, J lost 7 bases, and 4 bases stayed unmatched. The CDR3 is made up of 13 amino acids.

V and J are TRBV5-6 and TRBJ2-1; 12 bases map to TRBD2. Germline assignment: CDR1 SGHDT and CDR2 YYEEEE. The CDR3 spans 14 residues. The ends lost 7 bases at V and 7 bases at J; junction bases unmatched: 6. The chain's CDR3 is CASALAGGRNEQFF. The CDR3, as DNA: TGTGCCAGCGCCCTAGCGGGAGGGAGGAATGAGCAGTTCTTC.

The chain couples TRBV29-1 to TRBJ1-2; maybe TRBD1 (6 bases). The CDR3 covers 16 residues. Germline V CDR1 and CDR2: SQVTM, ANQGSEA. Trimming took off 0 bases at V and 3 bases at J, with 17 bases between the two ends. The CDR3 DNA follows: TGCAGCGTTGAAGATCCTGAGTCAGGGGCGGACTATGGCTACACCTTC. It specifies CSVEDPESGADYGYTF.

This chain uses TRBV7-2 with TRBJ1-1, with D perhaps matching TRBD1 (5 bases). Germline loops: CDR1 SGHTA, CDR2 FQGNSA. Trimming removed 1 base at V and 4 bases at J, with 16 bases between. The CDR3 runs to 16 residues. CDR3 bases: TGTGCCAGCAGCTTAGTGGAGGGGTTTGGCGTCACTGAAGCTTTCTTT. Protein sequence: CASSLVEGFGVTEAFF.

This clone appeared once. V is TRBV29-1 and J is TRBJ1-5; no clear D gene. V dropped 6 bases and J dropped 1 base, with 13 bases sitting between them. The germline V gene has CDR1 SQVTM and CDR2 ANQGSEA. This CDR3 has 14 residues. The CDR3 is CSVRMGDSNQPQHF. CDR3 bases: TGCAGCGTCCGGATGGGAGACAGCAATCAGCCCCAGCATTTT.

V gene TRBV4-1 combines with J gene TRBJ1-1, with a possible D match to TRBD1 (5 bases). V was clipped by 2 bases and J by 5 bases, with 15 bases between them. The CDR3 contains 15 residues. The germline gives CDR1 MGHRA, CDR2 YSYEKL. The CDR3 DNA follows: TGCGCCAGCAGCCAAATTATCCAGGGCCTGACTGAAGCTTTCTTT. It encodes CASSQIIQGLTEAFF.

This chain connects TRBV6-1 to TRBJ1-5, with 7 bases that match TRBD1. The CDR3 sequence is 15 residues long. The V gene's germline CDR1 is MNHNS and CDR2 SASEGT. The junction had 6 bases not matched to a gene; V was cut back by 6 bases and J by 1 base. The CDR3 reads CASRDRSESNQPQHF. The DNA for the CDR3 is TGTGCCAGCAGGGACAGGTCAGAAAGCAATCAGCCCCAGCATTTT.

The chain recombines TRBV7-9 with TRBJ1-2, with D possibly matching TRBD1 (5 bases). This CDR3 spans 14 amino acids. The V gene lost 7 bases and the J gene lost 8 bases, with 20 bases spanning the gap. Germline CDR1 SEHNR, CDR2 FQNEAQ (reference sequence). The CDR3 spells CASTLSDSTGGYTF. The CDR3 DNA sequence: TGTGCCAGCACCCTTTCCGACAGCACAGGCGGCTACACCTTC.

The CDR3 DNA follows: TGTGCCAGCAGCGTAGGACAGGGCCATTTGATACACACAGATACGCAGTATTTT. It encodes CASSVGQGHLIHTDTQYF. This sequence joins TRBV7-2 and TRBJ2-3, with 8 bases lining up with TRBD1. Trimming removed 5 bases from V and 2 bases from J; junction bases left unmatched: 15. The CDR3 is 18 amino acids. Looked up from germline, CDR1 is SGHTA and CDR2 is FQGNSA.

The J gene is TRBJ2-7, the V gene TRBV2; 10 nucleotides agree with TRBD2. Germline V CDR1 and CDR2: SNHLY, FYNNEI. This CDR3 has 16 residues. The V and J ends lost 10 bases and 3 bases, in that order; junction bases with no gene match: 15. The CDR3 region is CATRESRSSGSYEQYF. The CDR3 nucleotides read TGTGCCACCCGGGAGTCCAGGTCTAGCGGGAGCTACGAGCAGTACTTC.

This clone was detected once. The CDR3 coding sequence is TGTGCCAGCAGTTACTTCGGGACAGATACGCAGTATTTT. This codes for CASSYFGTDTQYF. The J gene is TRBJ2-3, the V gene TRBV6-5; D is undetermined. The V gene's germline CDR1 is MNHEY and CDR2 SVGAGI. The CDR3 contains 13 residues. V lost 1 base and J 3 bases, leaving 5 bases between the germline ends.

The chain uses TRBV15 and TRBJ1-2, with a tentative D call TRBD1 (6 bases). This CDR3 region has 15 residues. Germline V gene data show CDR1 as LNHNV and CDR2 as YYDKDF (reference sequence). The ends were cut back, 0 bases at V and 5 bases at J, with 13 bases in the middle. The CDR3 here is CATSRDSGQGYGYTF. The CDR3 DNA reads as TGTGCCACCAGCAGAGATTCCGGTCAGGGGTATGGCTACACCTTC. The full variable domain, its missing parts supplied by reference TRBV15 and TRBJ1-2, is DAMVIQNPRYQVTQFGKPVTLSCSQTLNHNVMYWYQQKSSQAPKLLFHYYDKDFNNEADTPDNFQSRRPNTSFCFLDIRSPGLGDTAMYLCATSRDSGQGYGYTFGSGTRLTVV.

J is TRBJ1-2 and V is TRBV7-9; D is unclear. V shed 3 bases and J shed 8 bases, with 10 bases lying between them. CDR1 and CDR2 (germline): SEHNR, FQNEAQ (reference sequence). The CDR3 is 12 amino acids. This CDR3 reads CASSLGSEGYTF. DNA of the CDR3: TGTGCCAGCAGCTTGGGTTCGGAGGGCTACACCTTC.

This chain joins TRBV10-3 and TRBJ2-5, with D maybe TRBD2 (5 bases). The V end lost 0 bases, the J end lost 13 bases, and 12 bases lay between the germline ends. The length of the CDR3 is 12 residues. The germline CDR1 and CDR2 sequences are ENHRY and SYGVKD. CDR3: CAISESLEAWYF. The CDR3 DNA reads as TGTGCCATCAGTGAGTCGTTGGAGGCTTGGTACTTC.

This clone is medium-sized within its sample. This chain links TRBV2 with TRBJ2-7, with 9 bases identical to TRBD2. V shed 2 bases, J shed 4 bases, and the junction held 6 bases outside the gene matches. Germline lookup yields CDR1 SNHLY and CDR2 FYNNEI. The CDR3 has 15 residues. This CDR3 reads CASSEQAGGVYEQYF. CDR3 bases: TGTGCCAGCAGTGAACAGGCGGGAGGGGTGTACGAGCAGTACTTC. Full variable domain (remainder filled in from reference TRBV2 and TRBJ2-7): EPEVTQTPSHQVTQMGQEVILRCVPISNHLYFYWYRQILGQKVEFLVSFYNNEISEKSEIFDDQFSVERPDGSNFTLKIRSTKLEDSAMYFCASSEQAGGVYEQYFGPGTRLTVT.